This T cell receptor (beta chain) derives from a study of control samples from healthy donors and cancer patients. CDR1 and CDR2 (germline): GTSNPN, SVGIG (reference sequence). Trimming cost V 0 bases and J 2 bases, with 5 bases left between them. The CDR3 loop spans 12 amino acids. The repertoire was sequenced with immunoSEQ multiplex PCR; TCRdb's copy has only in-frame clones and lacks some. The profile shows approximately 100,000 clones, 86% of them singletons. The rearrangement links TRBV30 to TRBJ2-7, with no clear D. The receptor's source is a man aged 30 to 39 in good health. Input material: blood. In DNA form, the CDR3 reads TGTGCCTGGAGTGTTAGGGCCTACGAGCAGTACTTC. Translated: CAWSVRAYEQYF.